The sequence of this T cell receptor (beta chain) was determined in a study of beta chain features in type 1 diabetes. The ends lost 3 bases at V and 5 bases at J; junction bases unmatched: 3. The CDR3 is made up of 15 amino acids. Expressed TCRB transcripts were sequenced after all isolated RNA was converted to cDNA. For naive, central memory and regulatory T cell samples, reads averaged roughly 4 million. Clones were sequenced by immunoSEQ multiplex PCR, and TCRdb holds only the in-frame ones, with some missing. The top ten clones hold approximately 0.69% of a sample with more than 140,000 clones, 9.7% of them seen once.

Sequencing was done on a sample of central memory CD4+ T cells from blood. The TCR comes from a middle-aged woman in good health. V usage is TRBV5-7 and J usage is TRBJ1-5; 12 bases fit TRBD1. TRBV5-7 is an open reading frame whose function is uncertain. The CDR3 DNA follows: TGTGCCAGCAGCTGGGGACAGGGGGCTGATCAGCCCCAGCATTTT. It translates to CASSWGQGADQPQHF.